The rows below give T cell receptor beta chains drawn from one sample of a study of shared clonotypes between healthy human individuals. Clones were read by immunoSEQ multiplex PCR, and TCRdb kept only the in-frame ones, dropping some. The table has more than 400,000 clones, 60% to 80% seen once; the top ten hold 12%. Sequencing was done on a sample of PBMCs. The source is a woman aged 40 to 49 in good health. Some clones in this sample may be carry-over from other donors' samples. CDR3s include the opening cysteine and the closing phenylalanine or tryptophan. D genes are given only for firm matches. Only some rows state a clone size, as once, few, many or a class for expanded clones.

v_call,j_call,clone_size,d_call,cdr3_nt,cdr3_aa
TRBV7-9,TRBJ2-2,-,-,TGTGCCATCACAAAGATCACCGGGGAGCTGTTTTTT,CAITKITGELFF
TRBV4-2,TRBJ1-1,-,TRBD1,TGTGCCAGCAGCCAAGTTGGAGAAGGGACAGGGAACACTGAAGCTTTCTTT,CASSQVGEGTGNTEAFF
TRBV21-1,TRBJ2-5,-,-,TGTGCCAGCAGCAAAGACGCAGCGGGAGCGGAAGAGCAGTACTTC,CASSKDAAGAEEQYF
TRBV28,TRBJ1-3,-,-,TGTGCCAGCGGGTCGGCTCCCTCTGGAAACACCATATATTTT,CASGSAPSGNTIYF
TRBV28,TRBJ2-3,-,TRBD2,TGTGCCAGCAGCTTATTGGCTAGCGGGAGAACTGCAGATACGCAGTATTTT,CASSLLASGRTADTQYF
TRBV9,TRBJ2-3,-,-,TGTGCCAGCAGCGTAGTTGGGGGCACAGATACGCAGTATTTT,CASSVVGGTDTQYF
TRBV21-1,TRBJ2-7,-,-,TGTGCCAGCAGCAAAGACTTATCAGAGCGGGAGGGGTACGAGCAGTACTTC,CASSKDLSEREGYEQYF
TRBV4-2,TRBJ2-3,few,-,TGTGCCAGCAGCAACCTAAACGCAGATACGCAGTATTTT,CASSNLNADTQYF
TRBV28,TRBJ2-7,-,TRBD2,TGTGCCAGCAGTTCCACTAGCGGGCGCTCCTACGAGCAGTACTTC,CASSSTSGRSYEQYF
TRBV6-6,TRBJ2-2,once,-,TGTGCCAGCAGTCCTCCCCAATCAAACACCGGGGAGCTGTTTTTT,CASSPPQSNTGELFF
TRBV10-3,TRBJ1-6,-,-,TGTGCCATCAGGGGTAATAATTCACCCCTCCACTTT,CAIRGNNSPLHF
TRBV5-6,TRBJ2-5,once,-,TGTGCCAGCAGCTTGGACGGGGTTCATTGGGAGACCCAGTACTTC,CASSLDGVHWETQYF
TRBV7-8,TRBJ2-1,-,TRBD1,TGTGCCAGCAGCTTAGGACAGGGCTCCTACAATGAGCAGTTCTTC,CASSLGQGSYNEQFF
TRBV7-2,TRBJ2-5,-,-,TGTGCCAGCAGCCTCCGAAGGGAGACCCAGTACTTC,CASSLRRETQYF
TRBV7-9,TRBJ1-3,-,-,TGTGCCAGCAGCTTAGGGCTCACAGGGAACTCTGGAAACACCATATATTTT,CASSLGLTGNSGNTIYF
TRBV19,TRBJ2-1,few,-,TGTGCCAGTAGTATTGGAGGGACAGTTAACAATGAGCAGTTCTTC,CASSIGGTVNNEQFF
TRBV18,TRBJ1-2,-,-,TGTGCCAGCTCACCATTCGGGGGGCTAAGTTATGGCTACACCTTC,CASSPFGGLSYGYTF
TRBV5-4,TRBJ2-3,-,-,TGTGCCAGCAGCTGGCGGAGGGGGAGCACAGATACGCAGTATTTT,CASSWRRGSTDTQYF
TRBV7-2,TRBJ1-1,-,-,TGTGCCACGGCCGGGGCCCCTCGGGGTCCAGCTTTCTTT,CATAGAPRGPAFF
TRBV6-6,TRBJ1-5,-,-,TGTGCCAGCAGCCCCGGAGGGAATAGCAATCAGCCCCAGCATTTT,CASSPGGNSNQPQHF
TRBV7-9,TRBJ2-2,-,TRBD2,TGTGCCAGCAGCAATAGCGGGAGAGGCACCGGGGAGCTGTTTTTT,CASSNSGRGTGELFF
TRBV7-2,TRBJ2-3,-,-,TGTGCCAGCAGCTTAGCCCCGACACGGACAGATACGCAGTATTTT,CASSLAPTRTDTQYF
TRBV5-4,TRBJ2-5,-,-,TGTGCCAGCAGCTTGAGGGGACTGATGGGGACCCAGTACTTC,CASSLRGLMGTQYF
TRBV29-1,TRBJ1-1,-,-,TGCAGCGTTAGCGTAGGGGGGTCGGGGGCCGGGGCTTTCTTT,CSVSVGGSGAGAFF
TRBV11-2,TRBJ1-5,-,-,TGTGCCAGCAGCTTAGCCCCAGGGGATCAGCCCCAGCATTTT,CASSLAPGDQPQHF
TRBV28,TRBJ2-5,-,-,TGTGCCAGCAGTTTTCCCCGGAGGACGCAAGAGACCCAGTACTTC,CASSFPRRTQETQYF
TRBV5-4,TRBJ1-1,-,-,TGTGCCAGCAGCTTGGGGCAGGGGATAGGCGGCACTGAAGCTTTCTTT,CASSLGQGIGGTEAFF
TRBV9,TRBJ2-7,-,-,TGTGCCAGCAGCGTAGCCAAGGACGGTGCCTACGAGCAGTACTTC,CASSVAKDGAYEQYF
TRBV5-4,TRBJ1-1,-,-,TGTGCCAGCAGCTTGGACACAGTACCAACGTTAGAAGCTTTCTTT,CASSLDTVPTLEAFF
TRBV2,TRBJ2-1,-,-,TGTGCCTCGTACAGGGCCTCCTACAATGAGCAGTTCTTC,CASYRASYNEQFF
TRBV4-1,TRBJ2-7,-,-,TGCGCCAGCAGCCAAGAAGGGGTTCCCGGCGAGCAGTACTTC,CASSQEGVPGEQYF
TRBV2,TRBJ2-7,-,-,TGTGCCAGCCTTGCCGGGACACTACGCTCCTACGAGCAGTACTTC,CASLAGTLRSYEQYF
TRBV28,TRBJ2-5,-,-,TGTGCCAGCAGTTTGGCCACCCTGGCGGGACTAGAGACCCAGTACTTC,CASSLATLAGLETQYF